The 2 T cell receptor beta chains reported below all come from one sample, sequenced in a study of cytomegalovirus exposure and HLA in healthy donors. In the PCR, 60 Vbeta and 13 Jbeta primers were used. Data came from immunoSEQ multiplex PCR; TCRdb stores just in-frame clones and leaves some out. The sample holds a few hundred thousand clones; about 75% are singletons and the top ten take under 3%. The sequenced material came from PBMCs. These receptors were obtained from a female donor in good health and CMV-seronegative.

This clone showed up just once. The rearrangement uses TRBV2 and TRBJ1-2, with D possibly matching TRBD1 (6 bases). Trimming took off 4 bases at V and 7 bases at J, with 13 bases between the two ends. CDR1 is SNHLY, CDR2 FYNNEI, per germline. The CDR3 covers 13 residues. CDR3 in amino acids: CASSGQGRSGYTF. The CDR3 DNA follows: TGTGCCAGCAGTGGTCAGGGGAGAAGTGGCTACACCTTC.

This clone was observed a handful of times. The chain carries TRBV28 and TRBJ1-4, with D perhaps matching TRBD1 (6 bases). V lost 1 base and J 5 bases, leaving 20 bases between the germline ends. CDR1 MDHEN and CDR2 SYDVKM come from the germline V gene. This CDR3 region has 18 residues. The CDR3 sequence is CASSLYFSVGGPNEKLFF. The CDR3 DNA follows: TGTGCCAGCAGTTTATACTTCAGCGTCGGGGGGCCGAATGAAAAACTGTTTTTT. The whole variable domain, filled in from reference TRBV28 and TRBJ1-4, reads DVKVTQSSRYLVKRTGEKVFLECVQDMDHENMFWYRQDPGLGLRLIYFSYDVKMKEKGDIPEGYSVSREKKERFSLILESASTNQTSMYLCASSLYFSVGGPNEKLFFGSGTQLSVL.